These T cell receptor beta chains were read from a single sample in a study of blood T cell repertoires in COVID-19. Sequencing used immunoSEQ multiplex PCR; TCRdb keeps in-frame clones, though not all of them. Of about 120,000 clones detected, around 64% appear once; the ten largest clones hold about 0.84%. Sequenced sample: peripheral blood. Receptors were obtained from a human donor with acute or convalescent COVID-19. The donor label of this sample is uncertain. Each CDR3 is given with its conserved first and last residue. Fields, in order: J gene, D gene, clone size, V gene, CDR3 protein, CDR3 DNA. The D gene is left open where the match is weak. Rows give clone size only sometimes, using once, few, many, or a class for an expanded clone.

TRBJ1-4 NA NA TRBV28 CASSPGGRANEKLFF TGTGCCAGCAGCCCGGGAGGGCGAGCTAATGAAAAACTGTTTTTT
TRBJ1-2 TRBD1 NA TRBV19 CASRGQRNYGYTF TGTGCCAGTAGGGGACAGAGGAACTATGGCTACACCTTC
TRBJ1-3 TRBD1 NA TRBV28 CASSPGQVPGNTIYF TGTGCCAGCAGCCCAGGACAGGTTCCCGGTAACACCATATATTTT
TRBJ1-3 NA NA TRBV5-6 CASSLGTDYSGNTIYF TGTGCCAGCAGCTTGGGGACAGACTACTCTGGAAACACCATATATTTT
TRBJ2-7 NA NA TRBV7-9 CASSLGDGSYEQYF TGTGCCAGCAGCTTGGGAGACGGGTCCTACGAGCAGTACTTC
TRBJ1-6 TRBD1 NA TRBV12-5 CASGSWDRGNSPLHF TGTGCTAGTGGTTCCTGGGACAGGGGCAATTCACCCCTCCACTTT
TRBJ1-4 NA few TRBV5-8 CASSLGAYQANEKLFF TGTGCCAGCAGCTTGGGCGCGTACCAGGCTAATGAAAAACTGTTTTTT
TRBJ2-5 NA NA TRBV29-1 CSVEGIVQGSQETQYF TGCAGCGTTGAGGGAATTGTGCAGGGAAGCCAAGAGACCCAGTACTTC
TRBJ1-6 NA NA TRBV6-6 CASNRGVGRSYNSPLHF TGTGCCAGCAATCGTGGGGTAGGGAGGTCCTATAATTCACCCCTCCACTTT
TRBJ1-1 NA NA TRBV29-1 CSGEATGGEAFF TGCAGCGGGGAAGCGACAGGAGGTGAAGCTTTCTTT
TRBJ2-7 TRBD1 NA TRBV6-5 CASSYSGTGPYEQYF TGTGCCAGCAGTTACTCCGGGACAGGGCCCTACGAGCAGTACTTC
TRBJ2-3 NA NA TRBV11-2 CASSSRLLGGGWIDTQYF TGTGCCAGCAGCTCGAGGCTCTTAGGGGGTGGTTGGATAGATACGCAGTATTTT